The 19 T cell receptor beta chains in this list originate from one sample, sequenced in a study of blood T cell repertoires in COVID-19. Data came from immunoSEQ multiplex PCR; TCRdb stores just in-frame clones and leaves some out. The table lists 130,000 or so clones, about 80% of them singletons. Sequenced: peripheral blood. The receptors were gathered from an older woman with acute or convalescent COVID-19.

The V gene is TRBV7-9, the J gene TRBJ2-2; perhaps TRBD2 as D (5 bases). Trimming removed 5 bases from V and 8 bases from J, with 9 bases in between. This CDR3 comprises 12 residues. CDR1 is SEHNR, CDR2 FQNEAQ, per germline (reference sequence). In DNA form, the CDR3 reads TGTGCCAGCAGCATCGGGGATGGGGAGCTGTTTTTT. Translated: CASSIGDGELFF.

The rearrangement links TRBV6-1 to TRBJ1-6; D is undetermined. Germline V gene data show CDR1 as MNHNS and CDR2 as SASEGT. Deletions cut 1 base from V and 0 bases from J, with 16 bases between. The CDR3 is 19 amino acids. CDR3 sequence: CASSEDRSAASSYNSPLHF. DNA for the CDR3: TGTGCCAGCAGTGAAGACCGGTCGGCGGCCAGCTCCTATAATTCACCCCTCCACTTT.

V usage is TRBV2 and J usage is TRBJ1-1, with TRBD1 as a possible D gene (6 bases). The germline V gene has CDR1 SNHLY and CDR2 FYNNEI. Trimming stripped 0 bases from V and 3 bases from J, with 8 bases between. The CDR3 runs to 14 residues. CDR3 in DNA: TGTGCCAGCAGTGAAGCCTCAGGGGACACTGAAGCTTTCTTT. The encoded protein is CASSEASGDTEAFF.

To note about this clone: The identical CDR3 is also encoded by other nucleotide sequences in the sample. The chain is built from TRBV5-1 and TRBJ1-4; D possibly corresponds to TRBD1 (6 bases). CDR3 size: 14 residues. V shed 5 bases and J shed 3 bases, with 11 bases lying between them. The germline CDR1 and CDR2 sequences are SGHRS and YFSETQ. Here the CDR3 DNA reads TGCGCCAGCAGTTCGACAGGTTCTAATGAAAAACTGTTTTTT. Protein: CASSSTGSNEKLFF.

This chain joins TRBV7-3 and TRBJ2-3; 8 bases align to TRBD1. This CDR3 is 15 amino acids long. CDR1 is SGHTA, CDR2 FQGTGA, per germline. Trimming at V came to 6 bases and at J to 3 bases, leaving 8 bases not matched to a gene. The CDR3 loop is CASSSGGATTDTQYF. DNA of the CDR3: TGTGCCAGCAGTTCAGGGGGCGCGACTACAGATACGCAGTATTTT.

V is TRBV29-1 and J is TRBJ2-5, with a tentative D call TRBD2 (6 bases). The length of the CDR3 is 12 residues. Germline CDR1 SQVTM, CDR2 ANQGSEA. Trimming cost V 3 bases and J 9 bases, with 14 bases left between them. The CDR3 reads CSVDPGSGAQYF. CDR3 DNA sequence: TGCAGCGTTGATCCCGGTAGCGGCGCCCAGTACTTC.

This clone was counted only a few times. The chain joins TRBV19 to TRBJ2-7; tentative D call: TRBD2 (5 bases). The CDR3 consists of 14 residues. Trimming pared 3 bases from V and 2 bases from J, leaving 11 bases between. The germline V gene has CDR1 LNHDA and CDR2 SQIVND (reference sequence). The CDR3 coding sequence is TGTGCCAGTAGTATTGTATACGGGACCTACGAGCAGTACTTC. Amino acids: CASSIVYGTYEQYF.

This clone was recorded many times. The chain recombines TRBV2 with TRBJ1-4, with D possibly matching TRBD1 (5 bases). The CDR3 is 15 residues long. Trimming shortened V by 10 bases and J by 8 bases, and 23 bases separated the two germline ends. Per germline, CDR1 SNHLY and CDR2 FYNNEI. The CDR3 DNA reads TGTGCCACCTTAGTCTCGGTGGAGGGGCGGGAAAAACTGTTTTTT. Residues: CATLVSVEGREKLFF.

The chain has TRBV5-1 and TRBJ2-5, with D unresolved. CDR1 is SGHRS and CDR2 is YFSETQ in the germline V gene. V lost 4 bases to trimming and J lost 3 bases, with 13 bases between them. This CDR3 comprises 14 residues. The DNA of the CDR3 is TGCGCCAGCAGCCCACGACTGCGTGAAGAGACCCAGTACTTC. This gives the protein CASSPRLREETQYF.

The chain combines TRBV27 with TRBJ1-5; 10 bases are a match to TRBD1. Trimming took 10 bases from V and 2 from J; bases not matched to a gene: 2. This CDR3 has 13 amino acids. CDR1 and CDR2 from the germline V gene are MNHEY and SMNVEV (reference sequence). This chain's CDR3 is CATGTGGNQPQHF. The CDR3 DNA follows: TGTGCCACCGGGACAGGGGGCAATCAGCCCCAGCATTTT.

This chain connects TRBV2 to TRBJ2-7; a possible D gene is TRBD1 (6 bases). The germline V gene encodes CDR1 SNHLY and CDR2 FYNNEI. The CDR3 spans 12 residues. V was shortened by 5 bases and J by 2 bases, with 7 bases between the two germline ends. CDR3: CASSRQAYEQYF. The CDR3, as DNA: TGTGCCAGCAGTCGACAGGCCTACGAGCAGTACTTC.

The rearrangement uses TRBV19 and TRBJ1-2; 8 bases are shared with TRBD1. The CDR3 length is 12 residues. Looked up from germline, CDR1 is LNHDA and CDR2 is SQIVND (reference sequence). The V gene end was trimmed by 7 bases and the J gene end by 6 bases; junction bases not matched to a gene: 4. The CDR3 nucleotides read TGTGCCAGTATAGGGACAGGTGATGGCTACACCTTC. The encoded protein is CASIGTGDGYTF. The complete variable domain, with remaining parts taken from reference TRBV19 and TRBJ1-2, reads DGGITQSPKYLFRKEGQNVTLSCEQNLNHDAMYWYRQDPGQGLRLIYYSQIVNDFQKGDIAEGYSVSREKKESFPLTVTSAQKNPTAFYLCASIGTGDGYTFGSGTRLTVV.

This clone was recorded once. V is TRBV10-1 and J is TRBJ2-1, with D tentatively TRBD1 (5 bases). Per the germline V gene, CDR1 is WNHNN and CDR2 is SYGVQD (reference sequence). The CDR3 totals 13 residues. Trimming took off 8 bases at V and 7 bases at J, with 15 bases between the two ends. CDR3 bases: TGCGCCAGCGGTAGTGGAAGGGGTAATGAGCAGTTCTTC. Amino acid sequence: CASGSGRGNEQFF.

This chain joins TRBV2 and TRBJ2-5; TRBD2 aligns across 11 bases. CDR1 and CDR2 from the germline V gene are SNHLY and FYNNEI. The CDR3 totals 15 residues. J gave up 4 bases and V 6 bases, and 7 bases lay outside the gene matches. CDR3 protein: CASRPPGLAVETQYF. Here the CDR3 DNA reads TGTGCCAGCAGGCCCCCGGGACTAGCGGTAGAGACCCAGTACTTC.

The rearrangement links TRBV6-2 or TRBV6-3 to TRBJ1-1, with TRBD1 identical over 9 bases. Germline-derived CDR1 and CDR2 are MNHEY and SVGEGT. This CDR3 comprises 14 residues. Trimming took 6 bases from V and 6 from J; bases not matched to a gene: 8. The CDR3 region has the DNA TGTGCCAGCAGCCGACCGGGACAGGGCCCTGAAGCTTTCTTT. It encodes CASSRPGQGPEAFF.

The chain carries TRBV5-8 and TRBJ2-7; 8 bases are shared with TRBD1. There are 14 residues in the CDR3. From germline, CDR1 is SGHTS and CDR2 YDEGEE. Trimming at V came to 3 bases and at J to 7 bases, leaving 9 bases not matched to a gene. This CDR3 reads CASSSGQAPGEQYF. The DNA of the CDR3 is TGTGCCAGCAGCTCGGGACAGGCTCCGGGGGAGCAGTACTTC.

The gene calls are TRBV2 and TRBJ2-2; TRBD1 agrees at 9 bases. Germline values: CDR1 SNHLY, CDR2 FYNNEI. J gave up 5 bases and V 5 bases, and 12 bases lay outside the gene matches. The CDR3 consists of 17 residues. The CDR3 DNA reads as TGTGCCAGCAGTAATAACCGGGACAGGGAGGGGACCGGGGAGCTGTTTTTT. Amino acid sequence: CASSNNRDREGTGELFF.

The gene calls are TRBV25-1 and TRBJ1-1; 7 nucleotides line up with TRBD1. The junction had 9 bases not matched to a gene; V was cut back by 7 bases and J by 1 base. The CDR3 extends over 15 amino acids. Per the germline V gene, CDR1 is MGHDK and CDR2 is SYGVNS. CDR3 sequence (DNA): TGTGCCAGCACCACCTCCCGGACAGGGAACACTGAAGCTTTCTTT. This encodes CASTTSRTGNTEAFF. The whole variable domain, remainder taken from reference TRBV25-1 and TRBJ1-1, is EADIYQTPRYLVIGTGKKITLECSQTMGHDKMYWYQQDPGMELHLIHYSYGVNSTEKGDLSSESTVSRIRTEHFPLTLESARPSHTSQYLCASTTSRTGNTEAFFGQGTRLTVV.

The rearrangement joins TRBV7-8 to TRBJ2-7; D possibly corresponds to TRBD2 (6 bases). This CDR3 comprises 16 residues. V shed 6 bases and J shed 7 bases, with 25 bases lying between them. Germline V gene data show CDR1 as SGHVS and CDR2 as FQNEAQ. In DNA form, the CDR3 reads TGTGCCAGCAGACGGGGTTCAACACGGGGGATAGGGGAGCAGTACGTC. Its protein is CASRRGSTRGIGEQYV.